This TCR beta chain was sequenced in a study of PD-1 and CTLA-4 blockade in melanoma. A few counts support this clone. J lost 0 bases, V lost 8 bases, and 5 bases had no gene match. The CDR3 has 15 residues. In germline, CDR1 is LNHNV, CDR2 YYDKDF (reference sequence). The data were produced by immunoSEQ multiplex PCR, yet TCRdb's version contains in-frame clones alone and is incomplete. Of about 32,000 clones in the sample, around 89% were seen once. The V gene is TRBV15, the J gene TRBJ2-2, with TRBD2 matching 8 bases. The sequencing used CD8+ T cells from peripheral blood, collected from a patient given anti-PD-1 treatment. This sequence originates from a human donor with melanoma. The CDR3 DNA sequence: TGTGCCACCGGAAGCGGGGGTTCGAACACCGGGGAGCTGTTTTTT. This encodes CATGSGGSNTGELFF.